The clone carrying this T cell receptor beta chain was seen many times. The entry originates in a study of early T cells in non-severe SARS-CoV-2 infection. TCRdb reprocessed the 5' RACE reads with MiXCR, giving one entry per CDR3 protein. The sample has about 60,000 distinct CDR3 sequences, roughly 5.5% seen once. The CDR3 runs to 16 residues. Trimming stripped 5 bases from V and 3 bases from J, with 16 bases between. Germline V CDR1 and CDR2: SEHNR, FQNEAQ (reference sequence). Sequencing was carried out using whole blood. V gene TRBV7-9 combines with J gene TRBJ1-4; perhaps TRBD1 as D (6 bases). The sequence was obtained from an adult who was a healthcare worker with PCR-confirmed SARS-CoV-2 infection or an uninfected control (not recorded which). The CDR3: CASSTPRGGSNEKLFF. The CDR3, as DNA: TGTGCCAGCAGCACACCCAGGGGCGGCTCTAATGAAAAACTGTTTTTT.